Following are 16 T cell receptor beta chains from one sample sequenced in a study of blood T cell repertoires in COVID-19. The assay was immunoSEQ multiplex PCR, and TCRdb's table has in-frame clones only and misses some. The repertoire holds around 190,000 clones, roughly 83% seen once, with about 6% in the top ten. Sequencing input: PBMCs or T cells enriched from blood (not recorded which). These TCRs come from a man aged 35-49 years with acute COVID-19.

The chain is built from TRBV19 and TRBJ2-7; TRBD1 aligns across 7 bases. V shed 3 bases, J shed 2 bases, and the junction held 13 bases outside the gene matches. This CDR3 has 17 residues. CDR1 and CDR2 (germline): LNHDA, SQIVND (reference sequence). CDR3 nucleotides: TGTGCCAGTAGTATTCCATCAAACCGGGACAGACCCTACGAGCAGTACTTC. This encodes CASSIPSNRDRPYEQYF.

J is TRBJ2-3 and V is TRBV7-9; D is possibly TRBD2 (5 bases). Trimming removed 4 bases at V and 8 bases at J, with 25 bases between. This CDR3 has 17 residues. CDR1 is SEHNR and CDR2 is FQNEAQ in the germline V gene (reference sequence). CDR3 bases: TGTGCCAGCAGCTCGACTATAGATGACCACATCCAACTTACGCAGTATTTT. It translates to CASSSTIDDHIQLTQYF. Full variable domain (outside the CDR3, taken from reference TRBV7-9 and TRBJ2-3): DTGVSQNPRHKITKRGQNVTFRCDPISEHNRLYWYRQTLGQGPEFLTYFQNEAQLEKSRLLSDRFSAERPKGSFSTLEIQRTEQGDSAMYLCASSSTIDDHIQLTQYFGPGTRLTVL.

In DNA form, the CDR3 reads TGTGCCACCCGCGGTGGATCTAGCACAGATACGCAGTATTTT. Translation gives CATRGGSSTDTQYF. The V and J genes are TRBV6-5 and TRBJ2-3; D gene ambiguous. V lost 10 bases to trimming and J lost 0 bases, with 14 bases between them. The germline CDR1 and CDR2 sequences are MNHEY and SVGAGI. This CDR3 spans 14 amino acids.

This chain connects TRBV19 to TRBJ2-3, with 12 bases matching TRBD2. CDR1 LNHDA and CDR2 SQIVND come from the germline V gene (reference sequence). After removal of 6 bases from V and 2 bases from J, the junction contained 9 bases not matched to a gene. This CDR3 has 17 residues. CDR3 protein: CASSIPRLAGVTDTQYF. CDR3 coding DNA: TGTGCCAGTAGCATCCCCCGACTAGCGGGAGTCACAGATACGCAGTATTTT.

The CDR3 spells CASSRTLADTQYF. Here the CDR3 DNA reads TGTGCCAGCAGCCGAACTCTGGCAGATACGCAGTATTTT. The chain combines TRBV12-3 or TRBV12-4 with TRBJ2-3; D gene unclear. V dropped 6 bases and J dropped 4 bases, with 11 bases sitting between them. The CDR3 spans 13 residues.

The chain links TRBV27 to TRBJ2-1; 7 bases fit TRBD1. From germline, CDR1 is MNHEY and CDR2 SMNVEV (reference sequence). There are 14 residues in the CDR3. V was clipped by 6 bases and J by 10 bases; unmatched bases: 12. CDR3 in DNA: TGTGCCAGCAGCCCTGCCCCGACAGGGAGAGAGCAGTTCTTC. This translates into CASSPAPTGREQFF.

The chain carries TRBV12-3 or TRBV12-4 and TRBJ1-5, with D maybe TRBD1 (5 bases). The CDR3 length is 11 residues. Trimming removed 8 bases from V and 10 bases from J, with 12 bases in between. Written as DNA, the CDR3 is TGTGCCAGCGCCTCGGGGGGACCCCAGCATTTT. Protein product: CASASGGPQHF.

The chain combines TRBV19 with TRBJ2-7, with a tentative D call TRBD1 (6 bases). Deletions cut 3 bases from V and 3 bases from J, with 9 bases between. The CDR3 contains 13 residues. Germline V gene lookup returns CDR1 LNHDA and CDR2 SQIVND (reference sequence). The CDR3 bases are TGTGCCAGTAGTATTAGAGGGGGCTACGAGCAGTACTTC. Translated, it gives CASSIRGGYEQYF.

This clone was observed a few times. V is TRBV27 and J is TRBJ2-7, with 7 nucleotides matching TRBD1. The length of the CDR3 is 13 residues. Germline V gives CDR1 MNHEY, CDR2 SMNVEV (reference sequence). V lost 2 bases to trimming and J lost 2 bases; unmatched junction nucleotides: 0. CDR3 in amino acids: CASSLQGAYEQYF. The CDR3 DNA is TGTGCCAGCAGTTTACAGGGGGCCTACGAGCAGTACTTC.

The rearrangement joins TRBV30 to TRBJ1-2; 9 positions agree with TRBD1. CDR1 is GTSNPN and CDR2 is SVGIG in the germline V gene (reference sequence). The junction had 8 bases not matched to a gene; V was cut back by 3 bases and J by 6 bases. This CDR3 has 14 amino acids. DNA of the CDR3: TGTGCCTGGAGAAAACCGGGACAGGGACATGGCTACACCTTC. Amino acids: CAWRKPGQGHGYTF.

V usage is TRBV30 and J usage is TRBJ1-4; no reliable D call. The ends were cut back, 5 bases at V and 7 bases at J, with 14 bases in the middle. Germline CDR1 reads GTSNPN; CDR2 reads SVGIG (reference sequence). This CDR3 comprises 13 residues. The CDR3 DNA reads as TGTGCCTGGCGGCGACTAGGGAGTGAAAAACTGTTTTTT. This translates into CAWRRLGSEKLFF.

This clone occurred a few times. This chain links TRBV2 with TRBJ1-5; D remains unclear. In germline, CDR1 is SNHLY, CDR2 FYNNEI. V gave up 7 bases and J gave up 6 bases, with 13 bases separating them. This CDR3 is built from 13 residues. The CDR3 DNA sequence: TGTGCCAGCAAGGAGGGAATCGCTCAGCCCCAGCATTTT. Translating it yields CASKEGIAQPQHF.

The chain is built from TRBV4-1 and TRBJ2-1; tentative D call: TRBD2 (6 bases). Germline CDR1 MGHRA, CDR2 YSYEKL. Trimming stripped 2 bases from V and 8 bases from J, with 13 bases between. The CDR3 spans 14 residues. The CDR3 reads CASSQTPKRDEQFF. The CDR3 region has the DNA TGCGCCAGCAGCCAAACTCCTAAGCGGGATGAGCAGTTCTTC.

The gene calls are TRBV28 and TRBJ2-7; D perhaps matches TRBD1 (5 bases). The ends were cut back, 3 bases at V and 2 bases at J, with 11 bases in the middle. This CDR3 has 14 amino acids. Germline CDR1 reads MDHEN; CDR2 reads SYDVKM. CDR3: CASSFGALTYEQYF. CDR3 DNA: TGTGCCAGCAGTTTTGGGGCCTTAACCTACGAGCAGTACTTC.

The chain combines TRBV27 with TRBJ2-7; 8 bases fit TRBD2. Germline loops: CDR1 MNHEY, CDR2 SMNVEV (reference sequence). There are 13 residues in the CDR3. V dropped 8 bases and J dropped 3; count of bases not matched to a gene: 6. CDR3 sequence reads: CASSLAGGYEQYF. The CDR3 DNA reads TGTGCCAGCTCCCTGGCGGGAGGCTACGAGCAGTACTTC.

This clone was counted once. This chain joins TRBV28 and TRBJ1-3; TRBD1 might be the D (5 bases). The CDR3 is 18 amino acids. The germline gives CDR1 MDHEN, CDR2 SYDVKM. With 8 bases removed from V and 1 base from J, the gap between germline ends came to 24 bases. CDR3: CASSVISLRDSSGNTIYF. CDR3 bases: TGTGCCAGCTCAGTCATCTCTCTCCGGGACTCTTCTGGAAACACCATATATTTT.